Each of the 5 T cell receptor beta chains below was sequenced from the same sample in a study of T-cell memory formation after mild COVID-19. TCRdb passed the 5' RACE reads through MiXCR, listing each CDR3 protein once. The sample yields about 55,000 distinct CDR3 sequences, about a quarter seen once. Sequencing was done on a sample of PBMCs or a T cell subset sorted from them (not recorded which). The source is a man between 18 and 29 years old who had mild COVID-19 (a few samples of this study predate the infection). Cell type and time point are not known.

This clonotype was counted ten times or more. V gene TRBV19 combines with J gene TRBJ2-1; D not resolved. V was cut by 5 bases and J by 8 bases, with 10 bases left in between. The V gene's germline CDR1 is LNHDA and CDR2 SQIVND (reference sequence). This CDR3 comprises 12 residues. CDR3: CASSLRIDEQFF. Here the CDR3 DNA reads TGTGCCAGTAGTTTACGAATTGATGAGCAGTTCTTC.

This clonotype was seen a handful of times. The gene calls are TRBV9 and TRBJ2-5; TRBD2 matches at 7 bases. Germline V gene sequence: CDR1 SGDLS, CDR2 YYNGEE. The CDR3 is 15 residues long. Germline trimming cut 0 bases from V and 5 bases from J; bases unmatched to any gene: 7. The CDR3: CASSVGLGGLETQYF. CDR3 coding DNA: TGTGCCAGCAGCGTAGGGTTGGGGGGGTTGGAGACCCAGTACTTC.

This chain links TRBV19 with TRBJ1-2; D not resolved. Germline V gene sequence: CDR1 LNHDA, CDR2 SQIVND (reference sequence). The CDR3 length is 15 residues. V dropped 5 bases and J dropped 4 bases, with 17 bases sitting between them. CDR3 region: CASSLGSAVIYGYTF. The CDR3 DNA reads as TGTGCCAGTAGTTTAGGTTCGGCAGTTATCTATGGCTACACCTTC.

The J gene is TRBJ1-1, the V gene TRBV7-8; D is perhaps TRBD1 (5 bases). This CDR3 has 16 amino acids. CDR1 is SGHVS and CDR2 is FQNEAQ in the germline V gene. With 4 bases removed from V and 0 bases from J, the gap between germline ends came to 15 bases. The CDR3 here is CASSSGREMVNTEAFF. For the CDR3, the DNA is TGTGCCAGCAGCTCGGGGCGGGAGATGGTGAACACTGAAGCTTTCTTT. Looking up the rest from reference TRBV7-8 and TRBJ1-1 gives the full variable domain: GAGVSQSPRYKVAKRGQDVALRCDPISGHVSLFWYQQALGQGPEFLTYFQNEAQLDKSGLPSDRFFAERPEGSVSTLKIQRTQQEDSAVYLCASSSGREMVNTEAFFGQGTRLTVV.

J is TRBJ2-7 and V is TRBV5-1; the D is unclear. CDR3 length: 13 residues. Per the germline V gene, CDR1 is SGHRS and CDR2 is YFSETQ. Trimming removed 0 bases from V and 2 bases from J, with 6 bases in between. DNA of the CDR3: TGCGCCAGCAGCTTGGACAGCCCCTACGAGCAGTACGTC. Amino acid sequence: CASSLDSPYEQYV.